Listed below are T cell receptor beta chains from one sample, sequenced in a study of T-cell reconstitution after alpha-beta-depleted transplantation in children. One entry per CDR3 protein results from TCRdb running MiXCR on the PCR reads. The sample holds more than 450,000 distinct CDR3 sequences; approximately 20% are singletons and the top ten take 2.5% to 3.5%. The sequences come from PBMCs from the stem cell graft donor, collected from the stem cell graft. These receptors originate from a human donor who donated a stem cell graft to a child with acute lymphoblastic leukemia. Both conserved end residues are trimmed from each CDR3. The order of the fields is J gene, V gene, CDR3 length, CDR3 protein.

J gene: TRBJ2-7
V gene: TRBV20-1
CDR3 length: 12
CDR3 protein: SARPFDREYEQY

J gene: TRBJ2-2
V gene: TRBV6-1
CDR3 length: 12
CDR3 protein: ASRTHSGVGELF

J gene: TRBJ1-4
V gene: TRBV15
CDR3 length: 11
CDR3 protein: ATRTGANEKLF

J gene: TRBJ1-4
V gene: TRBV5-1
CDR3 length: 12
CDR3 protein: ASSPGRQDEKLF

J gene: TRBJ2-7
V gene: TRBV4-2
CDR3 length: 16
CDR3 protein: ASSPSAEGGFSDYEQY

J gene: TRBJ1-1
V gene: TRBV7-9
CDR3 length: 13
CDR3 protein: ASSLGGLGNTEAF

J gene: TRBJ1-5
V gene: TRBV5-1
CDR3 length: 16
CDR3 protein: ASSLLSGTRGQKQPQH

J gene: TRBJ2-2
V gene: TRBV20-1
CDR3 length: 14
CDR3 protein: SAAGASGRFGGELF

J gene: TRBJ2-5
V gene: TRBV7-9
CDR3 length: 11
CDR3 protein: ASSGQAQETQY

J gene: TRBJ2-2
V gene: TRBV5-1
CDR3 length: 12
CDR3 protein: ASTGTGFTGELF